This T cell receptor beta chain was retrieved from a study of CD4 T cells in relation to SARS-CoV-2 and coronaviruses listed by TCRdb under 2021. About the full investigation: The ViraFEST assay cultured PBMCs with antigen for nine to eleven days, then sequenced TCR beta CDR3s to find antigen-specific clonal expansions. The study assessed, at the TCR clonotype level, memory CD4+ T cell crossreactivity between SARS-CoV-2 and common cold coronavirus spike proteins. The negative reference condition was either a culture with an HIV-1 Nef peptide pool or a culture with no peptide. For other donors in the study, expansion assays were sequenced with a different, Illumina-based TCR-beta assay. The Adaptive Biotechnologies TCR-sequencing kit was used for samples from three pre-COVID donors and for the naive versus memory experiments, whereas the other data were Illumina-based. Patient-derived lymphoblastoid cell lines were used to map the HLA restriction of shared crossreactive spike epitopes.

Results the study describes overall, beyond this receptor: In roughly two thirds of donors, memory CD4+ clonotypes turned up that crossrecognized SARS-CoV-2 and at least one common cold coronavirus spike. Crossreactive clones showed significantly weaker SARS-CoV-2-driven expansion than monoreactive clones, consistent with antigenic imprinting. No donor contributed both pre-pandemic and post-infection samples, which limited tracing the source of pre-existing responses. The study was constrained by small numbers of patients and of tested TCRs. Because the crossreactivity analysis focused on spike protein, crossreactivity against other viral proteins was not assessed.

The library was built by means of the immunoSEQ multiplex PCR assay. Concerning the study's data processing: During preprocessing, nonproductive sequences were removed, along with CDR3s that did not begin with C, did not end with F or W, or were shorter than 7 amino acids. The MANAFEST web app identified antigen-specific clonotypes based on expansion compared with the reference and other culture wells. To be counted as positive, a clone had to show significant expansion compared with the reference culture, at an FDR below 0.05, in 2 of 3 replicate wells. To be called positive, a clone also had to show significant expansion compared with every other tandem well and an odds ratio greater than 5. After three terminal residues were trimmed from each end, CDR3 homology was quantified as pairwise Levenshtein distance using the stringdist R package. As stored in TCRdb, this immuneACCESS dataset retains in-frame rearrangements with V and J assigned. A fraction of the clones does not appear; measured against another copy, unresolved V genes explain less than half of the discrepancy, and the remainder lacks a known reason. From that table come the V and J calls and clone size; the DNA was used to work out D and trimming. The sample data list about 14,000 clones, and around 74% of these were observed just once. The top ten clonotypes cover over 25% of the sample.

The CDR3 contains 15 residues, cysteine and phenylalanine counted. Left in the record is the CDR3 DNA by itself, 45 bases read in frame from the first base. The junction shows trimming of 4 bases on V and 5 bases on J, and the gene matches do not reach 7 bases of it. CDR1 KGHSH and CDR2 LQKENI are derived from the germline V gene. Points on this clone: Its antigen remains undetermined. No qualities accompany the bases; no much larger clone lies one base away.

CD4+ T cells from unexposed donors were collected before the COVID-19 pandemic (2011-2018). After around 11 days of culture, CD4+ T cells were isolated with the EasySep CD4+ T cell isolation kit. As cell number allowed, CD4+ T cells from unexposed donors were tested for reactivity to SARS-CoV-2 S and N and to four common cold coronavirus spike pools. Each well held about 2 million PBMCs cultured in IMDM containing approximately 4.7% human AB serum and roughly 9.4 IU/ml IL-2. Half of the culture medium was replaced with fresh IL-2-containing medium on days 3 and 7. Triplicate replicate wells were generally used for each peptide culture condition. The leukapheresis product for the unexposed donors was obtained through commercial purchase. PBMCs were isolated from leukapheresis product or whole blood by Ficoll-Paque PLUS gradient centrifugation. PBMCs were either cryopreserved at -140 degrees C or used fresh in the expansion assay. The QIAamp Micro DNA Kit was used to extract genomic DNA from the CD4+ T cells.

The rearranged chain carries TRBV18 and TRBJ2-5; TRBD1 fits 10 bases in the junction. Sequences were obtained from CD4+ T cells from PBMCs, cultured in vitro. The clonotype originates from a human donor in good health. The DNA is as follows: TGTGCCAGCTCACGACAGGGGGCTTGGTGGGAGACCCAGTACTTC. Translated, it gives CASSRQGAWWETQYF.